The next 6 T cell receptor beta chains were all read from a single sample in a study of T cell repertoires in aging, cancer and after chemotherapy. A mixed TRB-A/B primer pool amplified rearranged TRB by multiplex touch-down PCR. TCRdb reanalysed the multiplex PCR reads using MiXCR and keeps one entry per CDR3 protein. The repertoire holds several thousand distinct CDR3 sequences, with about 24% as singletons. TCR beta rearrangements were amplified from peripheral blood genomic DNA. Material for sequencing was blood. The receptor source for this set is a human donor in good health.

The chain carries TRBV28 and TRBJ2-5; TRBD1 agrees at 10 bases. V dropped 5 bases and J dropped 7; count of bases not matched to a gene: 13. The V gene's germline CDR1 is MDHEN and CDR2 SYDVKM. The CDR3 runs 16 residues. The CDR3 DNA reads as TGTGCCAGCAGTAAACTCCCGGGACAGGGGTTTCGGACCCAGTACTTC. It encodes CASSKLPGQGFRTQYF.

This clonotype was detected a few times. This chain connects TRBV7-2 to TRBJ1-2; TRBD1 might be the D (5 bases). The CDR3 runs 14 residues. The V and J ends lost 6 bases and 3 bases respectively, with 14 bases between them. From germline, CDR1 is SGHTA and CDR2 FQGNSA. CDR3 loop: CASRKEARDYGYTF. The CDR3 nucleotides read TGTGCCAGCAGAAAAGAAGCCAGGGACTATGGCTACACCTTC.

The chain carries TRBV20-1 and TRBJ2-3; 7 positions agree with TRBD2. Germline assignment: CDR1 DFQATT and CDR2 SNEGSKA (reference sequence). Trimming removed 2 bases from V and 2 bases from J; junction bases left unmatched: 7. The CDR3 is made up of 15 amino acids. The CDR3 reads CSARHPGLLTDTQYF. The CDR3 region has the DNA TGCAGTGCTAGACACCCGGGACTACTCACAGATACGCAGTATTTT.

Here the CDR3 DNA reads TGTGCCATCAGTAGAACCGGGACTAGCGGGAGATCTAGGGAGCAGTTCTTC. Residues: CAISRTGTSGRSREQFF. The V and J genes are TRBV10-3 and TRBJ2-1; 14 bases map to TRBD2. The CDR3 runs to 17 residues. Germline-derived CDR1 and CDR2 are ENHRY and SYGVKD. Unmatched junction bases numbered 13, after V lost 5 bases and J lost 10 bases.

The genes are TRBV7-2 and TRBJ2-7; 11 positions match TRBD2. J gave up 5 bases and V 5 bases, and 11 bases lay outside the gene matches. Germline V gene lookup returns CDR1 SGHTA and CDR2 FQGNSA. CDR3 length equals 16 residues. CDR3 nucleotide sequence: TGTGCCAGCAGCATCTCAACTAGCGGGAGATGGGACGAGCAGTACTTC. The encoded protein is CASSISTSGRWDEQYF.

This rearrangement joins TRBV20-1 to TRBJ2-3; D is uncertain. This CDR3 region has 15 residues. The germline V gene encodes CDR1 DFQATT and CDR2 SNEGSKA (reference sequence). V was trimmed by 6 bases and J by 2 bases, leaving 18 bases between them. CDR3 in amino acids: CSATGEVGITDTQYF. The CDR3 DNA follows: TGCAGTGCCACTGGTGAAGTGGGGATCACAGATACGCAGTATTTT.